A selection of T cell receptor beta chains follows, all from one sample in a study of T-cell reconstitution after alpha-beta-depleted transplantation in children. TCRdb fed the PCR reads into MiXCR, producing one record per CDR3 protein. The profile shows under 5,000 distinct CDR3 sequences, around 7.8% of them singletons. Here the sequenced sample was PBMCs, mostly from graft donor cells, taken 60 days after TCRalphabeta/CD19-depleted stem cell transplant. The source of these receptors is a boy under two years old who had a stem cell transplant for SCID, so the T cells may come from the graft donor. Each CDR3 is given with its conserved first and last residue. A D gene is named only where the DNA matches it firmly. The size entry gives how often the clone was seen (once, few, many) or a class if it is expanded.

v_call: TRBV19; d_call: TRBD2; j_call: TRBJ2-5; clone_size: many; cdr3_length: 17; cdr3_nt: TGTGCCAGTACCCGGCGGGGGGGCCTACTAAACAAAGAGACCCAGTACTTC; cdr3_aa: CASTRRGGLLNKETQYF
v_call: TRBV18; d_call: -; j_call: TRBJ2-4; clone_size: medium-sized; cdr3_length: 17; cdr3_nt: TGTGCCAGCTCTCCAACCGGGGCAGGGCTCACCAAAAACATTCAGTACTTC; cdr3_aa: CASSPTGAGLTKNIQYF
v_call: TRBV6-5; d_call: TRBD1; j_call: TRBJ2-7; clone_size: many; cdr3_length: 13; cdr3_nt: TGTGCCAGCAGCAGGAGACAGGGCTACGAGCAGTACTTC; cdr3_aa: CASSRRQGYEQYF
v_call: TRBV6-1; d_call: -; j_call: TRBJ1-5; clone_size: many; cdr3_length: 16; cdr3_nt: TGTGCCAGCAGTGACAGGCGGACAGTGTTTAATCAGCCCCAGCATTTT; cdr3_aa: CASSDRRTVFNQPQHF
v_call: TRBV5-6; d_call: -; j_call: TRBJ2-3; clone_size: medium-sized; cdr3_length: 15; cdr3_nt: TGTGCCAGCAGCTCGGACGGGTACTTCACAGATACGCAGTATTTT; cdr3_aa: CASSSDGYFTDTQYF
v_call: TRBV9; d_call: -; j_call: TRBJ2-7; clone_size: many; cdr3_length: 11; cdr3_nt: TGTGCCAGCAGCGGGTTCTACGAGCAGTACTTC; cdr3_aa: CASSGFYEQYF
v_call: TRBV15; d_call: -; j_call: TRBJ2-2; clone_size: medium-sized; cdr3_length: 14; cdr3_nt: TGTGCCACCAGCAGGGGACAAACTACCGGGGAGCTGTTTTTT; cdr3_aa: CATSRGQTTGELFF
v_call: TRBV7-2; d_call: TRBD1; j_call: TRBJ1-1; clone_size: medium-sized; cdr3_length: 12; cdr3_nt: TGTGCAAGAACAGGGGCGGGCACTGAAGCTTTCTTT; cdr3_aa: CARTGAGTEAFF
v_call: TRBV4-1; d_call: -; j_call: TRBJ2-3; clone_size: medium-sized; cdr3_length: 13; cdr3_nt: TGCGCCAGCAGCCTCCTAGCGACAGATACGCAGTATTTT; cdr3_aa: CASSLLATDTQYF
v_call: TRBV6-5; d_call: -; j_call: TRBJ1-5; clone_size: medium-sized; cdr3_length: 16; cdr3_nt: TGTGCCAGCAGTTACGTATCTCATCGCGGCAATCAGCCCCAGCATTTT; cdr3_aa: CASSYVSHRGNQPQHF
v_call: TRBV2; d_call: -; j_call: TRBJ1-4; clone_size: many; cdr3_length: 14; cdr3_nt: TGTGCCAGCAGTGATAAGGCAGGACGGGAAAAACTGTTTTTT; cdr3_aa: CASSDKAGREKLFF
v_call: TRBV4-2; d_call: -; j_call: TRBJ2-1; clone_size: medium-sized; cdr3_length: 15; cdr3_nt: TGTGCCAGCAGCCAAAAGGGGGGTAGATACAATGAGCAGTTCTTC; cdr3_aa: CASSQKGGRYNEQFF
v_call: TRBV6-5; d_call: -; j_call: TRBJ1-5; clone_size: many; cdr3_length: 16; cdr3_nt: TGTGCCAGCAGTCTCTACCCCCGGGCCCCAATTGAGCCCCAGCATTTT; cdr3_aa: CASSLYPRAPIEPQHF
v_call: TRBV5-5; d_call: -; j_call: TRBJ2-2; clone_size: medium-sized; cdr3_length: 17; cdr3_nt: TGTGCCAGCAGCTTGAGGGGGGGCCCGTTAGAAACCGGGGAGCTGTTTTTT; cdr3_aa: CASSLRGGPLETGELFF
v_call: TRBV2; d_call: -; j_call: TRBJ2-7; clone_size: medium-sized; cdr3_length: 14; cdr3_nt: TGTGCCAGCAGGAGGTCCTGGTCCTCCTACGAGCAGTACTTC; cdr3_aa: CASRRSWSSYEQYF
v_call: TRBV7-8; d_call: TRBD1; j_call: TRBJ1-5; clone_size: medium-sized; cdr3_length: 15; cdr3_nt: TGTGCCAGCAGCTCCGTTAAGGGGGCAGGCCAGCCCCAGCATTTT; cdr3_aa: CASSSVKGAGQPQHF
v_call: TRBV24-1; d_call: -; j_call: TRBJ1-2; clone_size: medium-sized; cdr3_length: 15; cdr3_nt: TGTGCCACCAGTGATTTGTGGGGAAGCGTTCCTGGCTACACCTTC; cdr3_aa: CATSDLWGSVPGYTF
v_call: TRBV10-3; d_call: TRBD1; j_call: TRBJ1-3; clone_size: many; cdr3_length: 14; cdr3_nt: TGTGCCATCAGTGACGGACAGGGAGGGCACACCATATATTTT; cdr3_aa: CAISDGQGGHTIYF
v_call: TRBV12-3/TRBV12-4; d_call: -; j_call: TRBJ1-2; clone_size: medium-sized; cdr3_length: 15; cdr3_nt: TGTGCCAGCAGTCCAATGGGGGCGAGGGACTATGGCTACACCTTC; cdr3_aa: CASSPMGARDYGYTF
v_call: TRBV20-1; d_call: TRBD1; j_call: TRBJ1-2; clone_size: many; cdr3_length: 15; cdr3_nt: TGCAGTGCTAGAGACCACAGGGGCCCAAACTATGGCTACACCTTC; cdr3_aa: CSARDHRGPNYGYTF
v_call: TRBV11-2; d_call: -; j_call: TRBJ2-1; clone_size: medium-sized; cdr3_length: 15; cdr3_nt: TGTGCCAGCAGCTTTAGACAGGACCGCTACAATGAGCAGTTCTTC; cdr3_aa: CASSFRQDRYNEQFF
v_call: TRBV6-5; d_call: -; j_call: TRBJ1-2; clone_size: many; cdr3_length: 18; cdr3_nt: TGTGCCAGCAGTTACTCCGAGATTGGTCGGCAAACTAACTATGGCTACACCTTC; cdr3_aa: CASSYSEIGRQTNYGYTF
v_call: TRBV7-9; d_call: TRBD1; j_call: TRBJ1-5; clone_size: many; cdr3_length: 15; cdr3_nt: TGTGCCAGCAGCCCCGGACAGGATAGCAATCAGCCCCAGCATTTT; cdr3_aa: CASSPGQDSNQPQHF
v_call: TRBV12-3/TRBV12-4; d_call: -; j_call: TRBJ1-2; clone_size: medium-sized; cdr3_length: 12; cdr3_nt: TGTGCTTGCGGCGGGGAGGACTATGGCTACACCTTC; cdr3_aa: CACGGEDYGYTF
v_call: TRBV20-1; d_call: -; j_call: TRBJ1-3; clone_size: many; cdr3_length: 15; cdr3_nt: TGCAGTGCTAGAGATTCGAGGACCTCTGGAAACACCATATATTTT; cdr3_aa: CSARDSRTSGNTIYF
v_call: TRBV24-1; d_call: -; j_call: TRBJ2-7; clone_size: medium-sized; cdr3_length: 14; cdr3_nt: TGTGCCACCAGTTTGGGCACTCAAACCTACGAGCAGTACTTC; cdr3_aa: CATSLGTQTYEQYF
v_call: TRBV14; d_call: -; j_call: TRBJ2-3; clone_size: many; cdr3_length: 15; cdr3_nt: TGTGCCAGCAGCCAAGATAGGCAGCCCACAGATACGCAGTATTTT; cdr3_aa: CASSQDRQPTDTQYF
v_call: TRBV12-3/TRBV12-4; d_call: -; j_call: TRBJ1-4; clone_size: medium-sized; cdr3_length: 15; cdr3_nt: TGTGCCAGCAGTTTAAATTTAGGACACAATGAAAAACTGTTTTTT; cdr3_aa: CASSLNLGHNEKLFF
v_call: TRBV3-1; d_call: -; j_call: TRBJ1-6; clone_size: many; cdr3_length: 16; cdr3_nt: TGTGCCAGCAGCCAAGATAAGGTTGGGCGAGGTTCACCCCTCCACTTT; cdr3_aa: CASSQDKVGRGSPLHF
v_call: TRBV19; d_call: TRBD1; j_call: TRBJ1-2; clone_size: many; cdr3_length: 13; cdr3_nt: TGTGCCAGTAGTATGGGACAGGGAGAAGGCTACACCTTC; cdr3_aa: CASSMGQGEGYTF